This TCR beta chain comes out of a study of PD-1 blockade in classical Hodgkin lymphoma. J was trimmed by 6 bases and V by 2 bases; bases with no gene match: 6. The CDR3 extends over 14 amino acids. Looked up from germline, CDR1 is SGHRS and CDR2 is YFSETQ. Every one of the patients relapsed after autologous stem cell transplantation (brentuximab vedotin exposure was variable). Assay: immunoSEQ multiplex PCR; the TCRdb copy retains only in-frame clones and omits some. The sample holds roughly 150,000 clones, 78% seen once. Source: peripheral blood mononuclear cells (PBMCs), taken before the second cycle of nivolumab. The clonotype was recovered from a human donor with classical Hodgkin lymphoma. The rearrangement joins TRBV5-1 to TRBJ2-7; 9 nucleotides match TRBD1. CDR3 nucleotide sequence: TGCGCCAGCAGCTTTGCGGACAGGGGCTTCGAGCAGTACTTC. Translated, it gives CASSFADRGFEQYF. The full variable domain, in which reference TRBV5-1 and TRBJ2-7 provide the parts outside the CDR3, is KAGVTQTPRYLIKTRGQQVTLSCSPISGHRSVSWYQQTPGQGLQFLFEYFSETQRNKGNFPGRFSGRQFSNSRSEMNVSTLELGDSALYLCASSFADRGFEQYFGPGTRLTVT.